This T cell receptor (beta chain) derives from a study of shared clonotypes between healthy human individuals (dated by TCRdb to about 2020). Regarding the study in general: The cohort comprised two women and a few men aged 18 to 49 years. For each donor, three plates each were used for CD4 naive and CD4 memory, two plates were used for CD8 naive, and one plate was used for CD8 memory. To estimate repertoire size and how much clonotype sharing occurs between individuals, the study deeply sequenced the blood TCR repertoires of several healthy adults. Different laboratories and diverse techniques were used to prepare libraries and sequence TCR repertoires, to increase sequencing depth and limit assay-specific biases. Leukapheresis yielded between about 0.94 and 8.9 billion PBMCs per donor.

A note on this clone: There is no known antigen for this receptor. The sample holds no much larger clone one base away, and base qualities are not on file.

General findings and caveats noted by the study authors: Pairwise subsampling indicated that sequencing depth was expected to affect the degree of clonotype sharing among donors. Larger estimated clonotype richness was generally found for naive subsets than for memory subsets. Sharing across several donors was observed for about 5% of naive CD4, 3.5% of naive CD8, about 2.5% of memory CD4, and roughly 0.4% of memory CD8 clonotypes. The small number of donors limited the genetic and exposure-history diversity represented. Higher generation probabilities were observed for clonotypes shared by all four sorted-subset donors than for non-shared clonotypes. Sampling was restricted to blood, and TCR repertoires in tissues likely differ from the TCR repertoires found in blood. Incomplete sequencing was indicated by rarefaction of sorted-subset datasets, despite the large sequencing depth.

The germline V gene encodes CDR1 SGDLS and CDR2 YYNGEE. Spanning cysteine to phenylalanine, the CDR3 consists of 21 amino acids. Left in the record is the CDR3 DNA by itself, 63 bases read in frame from the first base. V is pared back by 3 bases and J by 5 bases, with 35 bases lying between the germline termini. The donors were healthy, HIV-negative adults who had no recently reported acute infections or vaccinations. Every donor was a Caucasian adult living in Nashville, Tennessee, USA. CD4+ T cells were enriched through magnetic negative selection, after which naive cells were positively selected on CD45RA and the remaining negative fraction served as the memory subset. Blood was obtained by leukapheresis, after which PBMCs were separated by Ficoll-Histopaque density gradient centrifugation and cryopreserved in liquid nitrogen vapor phase. Analytical flow cytometry was used to check the purity and quantity of every magnetically sorted T cell population. Genomic DNA was isolated from every sorted fraction and measured by UV absorbance on a Nanodrop 2000c.

Using the deep immunoSEQ assay, TCR CDR3 regions were amplified from genomic DNA by multiplex PCR. For each cell subset, the extracted genomic DNA was distributed evenly across all wells of several immunoSEQ 96-well plates, and each plate served as one replicate. For sorted subsets, roughly 200 ng of genomic DNA, equivalent to tens of thousands of T cell genomes, went into each replicate PCR. The purified libraries were quantified using a Qubit 3.0 fluorometer, sized with a Bioanalyzer 2100, and then quantified again using the KAPA Library Quantification kit. Each immunoSEQ 96-well plate was sequenced on its own single-read 150-cycle Illumina NextSeq 550 flow cell. On the authors' methods: The immunoSEQ output contained only junctional sequences without quality scores, so filtering could not match that applied to full-length reads. Sequences were annotated with PyIR, a Python wrapper for IgBLAST v1.9, and V/J genes and CDR3 were assigned using IMGT germline references. Reads with weak V/J assignments (E-value above 1e-6), missing CDR3, stop codons, out-of-frame junctions, or ambiguous translated residues were removed. V3J clonotypes were defined as sequences sharing an identical inferred V gene, J gene, and CDR3 amino acid sequence. Percentage overlap between repertoires was calculated by dividing the number of shared unique clonotypes by the size of the smaller repertoire. Three approaches were used to assess repertoire richness: RTK rarefaction, the Chao1 estimator, and Recon v2.1 estimates of unobserved clonotypes. OLGA was used to compute generation probabilities for all TCRbeta clonotypes that the gDNA method yielded from a handful of donors. This immuneACCESS table, as held by TCRdb, lists in-frame sequences with V and J called but not all clones. Of the missing ones, under half trace to an unresolved V gene in checked studies; the others have no known cause. V and J calls plus clone size are reproduced from that table; the DNA served to infer D and trimming. This sample lists 2 million to 2.5 million clones; 85% to 95% were detected once. 0.37% of the sample comes from the top ten.

The sequencing input was naive CD4+ T cells from PBMCs. The intended sense of this specimen's cell subset or site label: CD45RA+ positively selected. This TCR came from a man between 18 and 35 years old in good health. Some clones in this sample may be carry-over from other donors' samples. The rearranged segments are TRBV9 and TRBJ2-5; possibly the D gene is TRBD1, per 6 matching bases. The CDR3 amino acid sequence is: CASSAPGEGMELSRGVETQYF. In nucleotide form, the sequence is TGTGCCAGCAGCGCGCCTGGGGAAGGTATGGAACTGAGCAGGGGAGTGGAGACCCAGTACTTC.